These T cell receptor beta chains were read from a single sample in a study of shared clonotypes between healthy human individuals. Measured with immunoSEQ multiplex PCR; TCRdb has only the in-frame clones, and not every one. The sample carries over a million clones, roughly 96% recorded once. The sequencing sample was made of naive CD4+ T cells sorted from blood. The receptors stem from a man in his thirties or forties in good health. Both conserved end residues are part of each CDR3. The D gene is left open where the match is weak. Size tells how often a clone was seen (once, few, many) or the class of an expanded clone, and some rows leave it out.

clone_size j_call v_call d_call cdr3_aa cdr3_nt
- TRBJ2-7 TRBV5-1 - CASSLGNRSSYEQYF TGCGCCAGCAGCTTGGGTAACAGAAGCTCCTACGAGCAGTACTTC
once TRBJ2-3 TRBV6-4 TRBD2 CATRTSGTDTQYF TGTGCCACCCGGACTAGCGGTACAGATACGCAGTATTTT
- TRBJ2-7 TRBV21-1 - CASSKVRTENLYEQYF TGTGCCAGCAGCAAAGTTAGGACAGAAAACCTCTACGAGCAGTACTTC
- TRBJ2-2 TRBV7-7 TRBD1 CASSLNQGAPGELFF TGTGCTAGCAGCTTGAACCAGGGGGCTCCCGGGGAGCTGTTTTTT
- TRBJ2-7 TRBV28 - CATLSSASYEQYF TGTGCCACCCTCAGTAGCGCGTCCTACGAGCAGTACTTC
- TRBJ2-2 TRBV9 - CASSALSASNTGELFF TGTGCCAGCAGCGCCCTTAGCGCCTCGAACACCGGGGAGCTGTTTTTT
- TRBJ2-5 TRBV5-4 - CASSSPQGTQETQYF TGTGCCAGCAGCTCACCGCAAGGGACTCAAGAGACCCAGTACTTC
- TRBJ2-1 TRBV5-5 - CASSSAQGIFNEQFF TGTGCCAGCAGCTCCGCCCAGGGAATATTTAATGAGCAGTTCTTC
- TRBJ1-1 TRBV28 TRBD1 CASSERTGGKSFF TGTGCCAGCAGTGAGAGGACAGGGGGGAAGTCTTTCTTT
- TRBJ2-7 TRBV5-6 - CTSSSGGYEQYF TGTACCAGCAGCTCCGGGGGCTACGAGCAGTACTTC
- TRBJ2-6 TRBV6-5 - CASKLGGAGANVLTF TGTGCCAGCAAGCTAGGAGGGGCTGGGGCCAACGTCCTGACTTTC
- TRBJ1-2 TRBV7-9 - CASSPLRAGNEGGGYTF TGTGCCAGCAGCCCACTCCGGGCAGGGAACGAGGGAGGTGGCTACACCTTC